Sequencing of this T cell receptor (beta chain) was carried out in a study of cytomegalovirus exposure and HLA in healthy donors. Study results and limitations: There were over 150 TCR beta chains listed as cytomegalovirus-associated. CMV antigen specificity was confirmed in vitro for a few CMV-associated chains.

As concerns this clone: What it binds is unknown.

The CDR3 totals 13 residues. Trimming removed 7 bases at V and 2 bases at J, with 12 bases between. Per germline, CDR1 MDHEN and CDR2 SYDVKM. Some clones are missing from TCRdb's copy, which holds only in-frame ones; the method was immunoSEQ multiplex PCR. The sample lists some 180,000 clones; around nine tenths were seen once. The receptor was isolated from a man in his thirties or forties in good health and CMV-seropositive. Sequenced material: PBMCs. This chain links TRBV28 with TRBJ2-7, with D possibly matching TRBD2 (6 bases). CDR3 residues: CASISGSTYEQYF. The DNA of the CDR3 is TGTGCCAGCATCTCCGGGAGCACCTACGAGCAGTACTTC.